This T cell receptor beta chain is from a study of control samples from healthy donors and cancer patients. The CDR3 totals 16 residues. Looked up from germline, CDR1 is ENHRY and CDR2 is SYGVKD. V lost 3 bases, J lost 4 bases, and 18 bases lay in between. The table came from immunoSEQ multiplex PCR; TCRdb's copy has only in-frame clones and leaves some out. The data hold about 110,000 clones, with 70% to 85% observed a single time. This sequence was found in a young man in good health. The sequenced material came from blood. The chain links TRBV10-3 to TRBJ1-1, with D uncertain. CDR3 protein: CAISDGGRRVSTEAFF. CDR3 sequence (DNA): TGTGCCATCAGTGACGGAGGGAGGAGGGTGAGCACTGAAGCTTTCTTT.